This T cell receptor beta chain was obtained from a study of cytomegalovirus exposure and HLA in healthy donors. Study information: Earlier work reported 95 million to 130 million unique TCR beta sequences from about 180 million T cells.

The records do not include a CMV serostatus for this donor. The germline V and J ends were trimmed by 6 bases and 8 bases, with 19 bases remaining between them. CDR3 length: 14 residues. Germline loops: CDR1 LNHDA, CDR2 SQIVND (reference sequence). Study conclusions and caveats: CMV antigen specificity was confirmed in vitro for a few CMV-associated chains.

In the PCR, 60 Vbeta and 13 Jbeta primers were used. The method was immunoSEQ multiplex PCR; TCRdb's version includes in-frame clones alone and lacks a portion of them. The data show about 150,000 clones, 65% to 70% seen once. A few counts support this clone. The antigen is undetermined. The chain joins TRBV19 to TRBJ1-2; the D gene is possibly TRBD1 (6 bases). The sequence was collected from a human donor in good health. The sequencing input was PBMCs. The CDR3 loop reads CASRRQVGFEGYTF. The CDR3 DNA sequence: TGTGCCAGTAGGCGACAGGTGGGGTTTGAGGGCTACACCTTC.